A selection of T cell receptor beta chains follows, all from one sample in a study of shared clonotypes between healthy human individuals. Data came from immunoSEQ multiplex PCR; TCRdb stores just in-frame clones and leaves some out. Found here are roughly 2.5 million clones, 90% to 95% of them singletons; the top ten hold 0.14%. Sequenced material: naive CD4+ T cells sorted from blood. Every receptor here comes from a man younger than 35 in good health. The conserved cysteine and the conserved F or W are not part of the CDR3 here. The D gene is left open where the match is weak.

ASSHVSGSYEQY,NA,TRBV4-1,TRBJ2-7
ASITGTFNEKLF,NA,TRBV6-1,TRBJ1-4
ASSLRQGLPGGYT,NA,TRBV7-2,TRBJ1-2
ASSFSGLNEQF,NA,TRBV5-1,TRBJ2-1
ASSFAPGQGLADTQY,TRBD1,TRBV5-1,TRBJ2-3
ASSLDGTAQETQY,TRBD1,TRBV11-3,TRBJ2-5
AGGSGPNVYEQY,NA,TRBV7-9,TRBJ2-7
ASSLEGLAGGVYNEQF,TRBD2,TRBV7-2,TRBJ2-1
AWSAGVTYEQY,NA,TRBV30,TRBJ2-7
ASSSTGTYEQY,NA,TRBV7-3,TRBJ2-7
ASSLSPGDNKNIQY,NA,TRBV28,TRBJ2-4